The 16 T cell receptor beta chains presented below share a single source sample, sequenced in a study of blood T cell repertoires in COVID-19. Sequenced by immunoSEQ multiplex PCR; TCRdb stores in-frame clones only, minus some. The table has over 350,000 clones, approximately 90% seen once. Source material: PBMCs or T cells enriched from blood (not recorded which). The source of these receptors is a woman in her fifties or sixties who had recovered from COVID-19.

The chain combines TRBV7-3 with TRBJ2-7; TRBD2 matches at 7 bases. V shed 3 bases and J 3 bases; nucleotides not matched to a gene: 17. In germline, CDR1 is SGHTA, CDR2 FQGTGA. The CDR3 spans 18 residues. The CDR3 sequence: CASSFSGGEDMAHYEQYF. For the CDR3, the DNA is TGTGCCAGCAGCTTTAGTGGGGGGGAAGACATGGCCCACTACGAGCAGTACTTC.

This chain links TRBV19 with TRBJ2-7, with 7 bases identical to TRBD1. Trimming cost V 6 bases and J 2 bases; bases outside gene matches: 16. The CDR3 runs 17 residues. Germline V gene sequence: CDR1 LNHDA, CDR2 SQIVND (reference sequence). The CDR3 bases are TGTGCCAGTAGCCGGGGCCAGGGACAGACCTTCCCCTACGAGCAGTACTTC. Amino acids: CASSRGQGQTFPYEQYF.

CDR3: CASSGRQGRDGYTF. The CDR3 DNA reads as TGTGCCAGCAGTGGCCGCCAGGGAAGGGATGGCTACACCTTC. This chain connects TRBV25-1 to TRBJ1-2; tentatively, D is TRBD1 (5 bases). V lost 4 bases, J lost 6 bases, and 15 bases lay in between. CDR3 size: 14 residues. Germline CDR1 and CDR2: MGHDK and SYGVNS.

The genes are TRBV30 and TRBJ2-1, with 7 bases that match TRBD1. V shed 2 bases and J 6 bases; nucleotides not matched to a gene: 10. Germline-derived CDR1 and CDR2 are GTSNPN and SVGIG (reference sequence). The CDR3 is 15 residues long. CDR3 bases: TGTGCCTGGAGTTTCGGGACAGCAACGGTCAATGAGCAGTTCTTC. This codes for CAWSFGTATVNEQFF.

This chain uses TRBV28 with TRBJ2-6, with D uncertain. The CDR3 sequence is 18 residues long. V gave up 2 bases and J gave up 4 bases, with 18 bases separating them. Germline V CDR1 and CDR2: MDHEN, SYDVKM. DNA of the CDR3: TGTGCCAGCAGTTTAGGGCGTCAGTGGGTTTCAGGGGCCAACGTCCTGACTTTC. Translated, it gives CASSLGRQWVSGANVLTF.

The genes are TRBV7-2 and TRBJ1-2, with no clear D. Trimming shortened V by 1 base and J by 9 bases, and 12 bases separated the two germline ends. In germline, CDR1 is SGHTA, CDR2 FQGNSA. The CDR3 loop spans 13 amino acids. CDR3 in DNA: TGTGCCAGCAGCTTAGGGCAGCCTACTAGCTACACCTTC. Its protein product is CASSLGQPTSYTF.

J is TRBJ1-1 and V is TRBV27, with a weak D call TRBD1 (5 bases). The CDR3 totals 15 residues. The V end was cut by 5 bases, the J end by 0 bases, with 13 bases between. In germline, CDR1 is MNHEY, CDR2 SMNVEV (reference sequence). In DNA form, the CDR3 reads TGTGCCAGCAGTGCCCTACAGGAGATGAACACTGAAGCTTTCTTT. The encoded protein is CASSALQEMNTEAFF.

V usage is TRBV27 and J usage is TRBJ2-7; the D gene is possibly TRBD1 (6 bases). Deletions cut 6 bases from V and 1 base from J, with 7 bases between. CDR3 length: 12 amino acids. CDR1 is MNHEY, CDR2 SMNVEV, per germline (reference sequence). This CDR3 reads CASSRGSYEQYF. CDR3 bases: TGTGCCAGCAGCAGGGGTTCCTACGAGCAGTACTTC.

This chain's CDR3 is CASSPRATDYNSIQYF. CDR3 bases: TGCGCCAGCAGCCCGAGAGCCACAGATTACAATAGCATTCAGTACTTC. The V gene is TRBV4-1, the J gene TRBJ2-4, with no clear D. V lost 4 bases and J 9 bases, leaving 22 bases between the germline ends. The CDR3 extends over 16 amino acids. Germline values: CDR1 MGHRA, CDR2 YSYEKL.

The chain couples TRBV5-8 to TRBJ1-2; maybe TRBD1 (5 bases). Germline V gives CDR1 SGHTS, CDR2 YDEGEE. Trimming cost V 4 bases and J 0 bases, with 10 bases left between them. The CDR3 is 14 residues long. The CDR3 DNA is TGTGCCAGCAGCCAGGGCAGCCCTAACTATGGCTACACCTTC. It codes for CASSQGSPNYGYTF.

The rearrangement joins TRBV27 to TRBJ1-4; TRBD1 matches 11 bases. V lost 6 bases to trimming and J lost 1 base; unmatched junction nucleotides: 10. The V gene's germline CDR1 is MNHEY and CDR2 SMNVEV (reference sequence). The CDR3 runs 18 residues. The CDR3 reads CASRPDPGQGGTNEKLFF. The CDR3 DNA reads TGTGCCAGCAGGCCCGACCCGGGACAGGGGGGAACTAATGAAAAACTGTTTTTT.

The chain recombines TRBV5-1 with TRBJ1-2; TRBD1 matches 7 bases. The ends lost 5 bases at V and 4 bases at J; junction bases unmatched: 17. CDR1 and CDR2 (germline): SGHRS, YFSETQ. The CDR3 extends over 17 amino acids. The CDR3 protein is CASSPWAGGQSVYGYTF. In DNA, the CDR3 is TGCGCCAGCAGTCCCTGGGCAGGGGGTCAGTCGGTCTATGGCTACACCTTC.

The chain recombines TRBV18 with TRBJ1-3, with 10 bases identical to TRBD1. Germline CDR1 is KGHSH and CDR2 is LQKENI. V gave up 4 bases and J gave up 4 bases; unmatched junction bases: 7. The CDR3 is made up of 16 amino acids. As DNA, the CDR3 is TGTGCCAGCTCACAAGGGACAGGGGACGCCGGAAACACCATATATTTT. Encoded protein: CASSQGTGDAGNTIYF. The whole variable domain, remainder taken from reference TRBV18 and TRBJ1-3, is NAGVMQNPRHLVRRRGQEARLRCSPMKGHSHVYWYRQLPEEGLKFMVYLQKENIIDESGMPKERFSAEFPKEGPSILRIQQVVRGDSAAYFCASSQGTGDAGNTIYFGEGSWLTVV.

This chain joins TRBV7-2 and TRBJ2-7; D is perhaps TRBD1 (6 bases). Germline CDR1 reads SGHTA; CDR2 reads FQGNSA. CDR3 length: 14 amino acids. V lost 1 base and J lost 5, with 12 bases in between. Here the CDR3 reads CASSLDQGSHEQYF. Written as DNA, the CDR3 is TGTGCCAGCAGCTTAGACCAGGGGTCCCACGAGCAGTACTTC. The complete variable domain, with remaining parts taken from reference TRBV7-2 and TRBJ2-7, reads GAGVSQSPSNKVTEKGKDVELRCDPISGHTALYWYRQSLGQGLEFLIYFQGNSAPDKSGLPSDRFSAERTGGSVSTLTIQRTQQEDSAVYLCASSLDQGSHEQYFGPGTRLTVT.

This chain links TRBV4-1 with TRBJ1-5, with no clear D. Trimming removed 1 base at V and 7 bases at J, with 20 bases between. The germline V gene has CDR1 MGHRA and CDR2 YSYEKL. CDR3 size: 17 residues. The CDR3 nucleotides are TGCGCCAGCAGCCAAGCGAAGGACCCATGGGGAGGGCAGCCCCAGCATTTT. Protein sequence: CASSQAKDPWGGQPQHF.

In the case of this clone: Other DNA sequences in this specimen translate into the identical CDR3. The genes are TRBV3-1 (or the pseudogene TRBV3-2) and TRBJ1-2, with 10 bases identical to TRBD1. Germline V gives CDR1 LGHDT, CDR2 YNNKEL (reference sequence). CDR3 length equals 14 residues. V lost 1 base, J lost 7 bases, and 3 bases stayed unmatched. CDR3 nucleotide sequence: TGTGCCAGCAGCCAAGCGGGACAGGGGTTTGGCTACACCTTC. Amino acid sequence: CASSQAGQGFGYTF.